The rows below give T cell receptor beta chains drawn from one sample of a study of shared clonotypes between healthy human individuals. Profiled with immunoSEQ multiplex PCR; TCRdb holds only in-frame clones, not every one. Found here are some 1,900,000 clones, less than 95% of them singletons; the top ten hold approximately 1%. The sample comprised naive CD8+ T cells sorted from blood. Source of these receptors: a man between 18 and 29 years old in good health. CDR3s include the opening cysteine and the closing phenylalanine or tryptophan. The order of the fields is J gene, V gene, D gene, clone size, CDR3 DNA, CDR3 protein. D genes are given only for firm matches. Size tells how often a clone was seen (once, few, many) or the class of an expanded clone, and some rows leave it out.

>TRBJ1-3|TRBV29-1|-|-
TGCAGCGTCAGGGAGGACTCTGGAAACACCATATATTTT
CSVREDSGNTIYF
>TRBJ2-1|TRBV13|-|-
TGTGCCAGCAGCTGGGCTTGGGAGCAGTTCTTC
CASSWAWEQFF
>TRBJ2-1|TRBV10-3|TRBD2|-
TGTGCCATCCGCCGTGGCGGGACTAGCGGGGACAATGAGCAGTTCTTC
CAIRRGGTSGDNEQFF
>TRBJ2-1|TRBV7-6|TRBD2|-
TGTGCCAGCAGCTTAGTAGCGGGAGGCGACAATGAGCAGTTCTTC
CASSLVAGGDNEQFF
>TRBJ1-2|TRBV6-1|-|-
TGTGCCAGCAGTCTACCGACAGATTCCGACTATGGCTACACCTTC
CASSLPTDSDYGYTF
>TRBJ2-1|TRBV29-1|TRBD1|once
TGCAGCGTCGGGGACAGGGGGTACAATGAGCAGTTCTTC
CSVGDRGYNEQFF
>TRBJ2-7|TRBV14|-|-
TGTGCCAGCAGCCAAGGGGACTCCTACGAGCAGTACTTC
CASSQGDSYEQYF
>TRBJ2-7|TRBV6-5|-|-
TGTGCCAGCAGACCCGCCGAGTGGCTCAATGGGGAGCAGTACTTC
CASRPAEWLNGEQYF
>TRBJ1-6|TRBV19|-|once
TGTGCCAGTAGTATAGATGCGGAATCACCCCTCCACTTT
CASSIDAESPLHF
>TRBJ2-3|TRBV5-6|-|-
TGTGCCAGCAGCTTGGCTGGGGGCCGCACAGATACGCAGTATTTT
CASSLAGGRTDTQYF
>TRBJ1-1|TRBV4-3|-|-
TGCGCCAGCAGCCAAGGGGCTAGCACTGAAGCTTTCTTT
CASSQGASTEAFF
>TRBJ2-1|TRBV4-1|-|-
TGCGCCAGCAGCCAAGATGGACTCGAATACAATGAGCAGTTCTTC
CASSQDGLEYNEQFF
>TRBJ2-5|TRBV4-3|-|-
TGCGCCAGCAGCCAAGGTTCTACAGGGTTGGATAAGACCCAGTACTTC
CASSQGSTGLDKTQYF
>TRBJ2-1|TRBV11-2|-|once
TGTGCCAGCAGCTTTAGAAACCTCAATGAGCAGTTCTTC
CASSFRNLNEQFF
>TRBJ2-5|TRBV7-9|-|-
TGTGCCAGCAGCTTAGTGGGATACGGCGGGGAGCAAGAGACCCAGTACTTC
CASSLVGYGGEQETQYF
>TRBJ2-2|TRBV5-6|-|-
TGTGCCAGCAGCCTCATAGAGGTTTGGAGTACCGGGGAGCTGTTTTTT
CASSLIEVWSTGELFF
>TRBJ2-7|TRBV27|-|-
TGTGCCAGCAGGAAAAAGGGGACAAACTCGCTCTACGAGCAGTACTTC
CASRKKGTNSLYEQYF
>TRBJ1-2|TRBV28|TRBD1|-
TGTGCCAGCAGTTTTATGAAAGGACAGGGGCCCTATGGCTACACCTTC
CASSFMKGQGPYGYTF
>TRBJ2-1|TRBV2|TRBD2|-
TGTGCCAGCAGGGAACTAGCGGGAGGGAGGAGGGAGCAGTTCTTC
CASRELAGGRREQFF
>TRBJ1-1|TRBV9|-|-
TGTGCCAGCAGCGTAGGGGGAGCCAGCGAAGCTTTCTTT
CASSVGGASEAFF
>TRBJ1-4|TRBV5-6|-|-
TGTGCCAGCAGCTCCACTTGGCCCGATGAAAAACTGTTTTTT
CASSSTWPDEKLFF
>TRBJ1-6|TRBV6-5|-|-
TGTGCCAGCGCCCGGGAGGCCCGTCCCCTCCACTTT
CASAREARPLHF
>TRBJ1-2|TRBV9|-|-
TGTGCCAGCAGCCCAATGGCAGGGGCCTATGGCTACACCTTC
CASSPMAGAYGYTF
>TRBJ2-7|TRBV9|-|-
TGTGCCAGCAGCGTAGCTCAGCACTACGAGCAGTACTTC
CASSVAQHYEQYF
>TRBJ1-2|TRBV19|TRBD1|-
TGTGCCAGTAGTCCCGGACAGGGGAACTATGGCTACACCTTC
CASSPGQGNYGYTF
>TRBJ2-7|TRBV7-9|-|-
TGTGCCAGCAGCTACCCCGGGAGCTACGAGCAGTACTTC
CASSYPGSYEQYF
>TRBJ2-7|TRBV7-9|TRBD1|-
TGTGCCAGCAGCGAAGAAGACCGGACAGGGGACTCCTACGAGCAGTACTTC
CASSEEDRTGDSYEQYF
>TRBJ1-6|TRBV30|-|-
TGTGCCTGGATCGGGGCTTATAATTCACCCCTCCACTTT
CAWIGAYNSPLHF
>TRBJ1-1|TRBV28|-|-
TGTGCCAGCAGGTACAGGGAGAAGAACACTGAAGCTTTCTTT
CASRYREKNTEAFF
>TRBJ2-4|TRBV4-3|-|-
TGCGCCAGCAGCCAAGATAGATGGGGGGCCAAAAACATTCAGTACTTC
CASSQDRWGAKNIQYF
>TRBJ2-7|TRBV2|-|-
TGTGCCAGCAGTGAATCACAGACTCCCGACGAGCAGTACTTC
CASSESQTPDEQYF
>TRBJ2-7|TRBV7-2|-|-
TGTGCCAGCAGCCAAGTGACATACACCTACGAGCAGTACTTC
CASSQVTYTYEQYF
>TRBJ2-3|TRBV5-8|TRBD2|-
TGTGCCAGCAGCTTAGCGGGAGGGATTGGAGATACGCAGTATTTT
CASSLAGGIGDTQYF
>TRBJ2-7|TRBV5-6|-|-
TGTGCCAGCAGCTCGGGGGATTACGAGCAGTACTTC
CASSSGDYEQYF
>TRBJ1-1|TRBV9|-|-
TGTGCCAGCAGCGGCATTGGAGGCACTGAAGCTTTCTTT
CASSGIGGTEAFF
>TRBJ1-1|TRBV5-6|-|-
TGTGCCAGCAGCTTGGATCCCCTGGATTGGGCTGTCGCTGAAGCTTTCTTT
CASSLDPLDWAVAEAFF
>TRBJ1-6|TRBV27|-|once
TGTGCCAGCAGCTACGGAGTCCTAGGGTCACCCCTCCACTTT
CASSYGVLGSPLHF
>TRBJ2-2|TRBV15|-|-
TGTGCCACCTCTCCGGGGTCGAACACCGGGGAGCTGTTTTTT
CATSPGSNTGELFF
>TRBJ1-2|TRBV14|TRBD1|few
TGTGCCAGCAGCCAACGGTCAGGGGGAGCTGATGGCTACACCTTC
CASSQRSGGADGYTF
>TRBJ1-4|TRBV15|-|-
TGTGCCACCAGTGCTAATGAAAAACTGTTTTTT
CATSANEKLFF
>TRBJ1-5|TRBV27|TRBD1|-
TGTGCCAGCAGTCCCTCCACAGGGGATAGCAATCAGCCCCAGCATTTT
CASSPSTGDSNQPQHF
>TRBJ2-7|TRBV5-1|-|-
TGCGCCAGCAGCTTGACGACTCTATACGAGCAGTACTTC
CASSLTTLYEQYF
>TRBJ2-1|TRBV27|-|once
TGTGCCAGCAGTTTAAGGCAGGGGAACAATGAGCAGTTCTTC
CASSLRQGNNEQFF
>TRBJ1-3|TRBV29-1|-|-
TGCAGCGTTTTAGGATATCTTGGAAACACCATATATTTT
CSVLGYLGNTIYF
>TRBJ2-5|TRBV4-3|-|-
TGCGCCAGCAGCCAAGATCGTATTACGGGCCCACCCCAAGAGACCCAGTACTTC
CASSQDRITGPPQETQYF
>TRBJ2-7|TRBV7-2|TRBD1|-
TGTGCCAGCAGCTTAGTGGCGGCGGTGGGACAGGGGCCCGAGCAGTACTTC
CASSLVAAVGQGPEQYF
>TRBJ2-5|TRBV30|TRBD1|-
TGTGCCTGGAGTGTAGACAGGGGAGAGACCCAGTACTTC
CAWSVDRGETQYF
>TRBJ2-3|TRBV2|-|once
TGTGCCAGCAGTGTGCTGGATGAAGGATTGGGAGGTACGCAGTATTTT
CASSVLDEGLGGTQYF
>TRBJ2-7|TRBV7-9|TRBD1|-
TGTGCCAGCAGCTTAGGGTGGGGACAGGGCCCCTACGAGCAGTACTTC
CASSLGWGQGPYEQYF
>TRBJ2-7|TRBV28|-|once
TGTGCCAGCACAACTCAGGGGGGCTACGAGCAGTACTTC
CASTTQGGYEQYF
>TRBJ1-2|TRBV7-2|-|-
TGTGCCAGCAGCTCCCTGCTCGAAGGGTCTGACTATGGCTACACCTTC
CASSSLLEGSDYGYTF
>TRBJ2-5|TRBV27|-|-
TGTGCCAGCAGTTTAAAAAGTGTGACGGGAGTAGAGACCCAGTACTTC
CASSLKSVTGVETQYF
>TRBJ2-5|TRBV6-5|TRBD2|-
TGTGCCAGCAGTTACAGCGGGGGGAACCAAGAGACCCAGTACTTC
CASSYSGGNQETQYF
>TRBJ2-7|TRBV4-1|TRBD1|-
TGCGCCAGCAGCCCCACGGGACAGGGGGCCTACAACTCCTACGAGCAGTACTTC
CASSPTGQGAYNSYEQYF